The next 25 T cell receptor beta chains were all read from a single sample in a study of T cell clonality in common variable immunodeficiency. Whole-study findings and limits: Reportedly, TCR beta sequences from common variable immunodeficiency showed fewer deletions and N-nucleotide insertions.

The antigens these receptors bind are not known. Sequenced by immunoSEQ multiplex PCR; TCRdb stores in-frame clones only, minus some. This specimen shows about 15,000 clones; the ten leading clones hold 4.9%. The sequenced material came from peripheral blood mononuclear cells. The receptors derive from a human donor with common variable immunodeficiency.

For this clone: The CDR3 is cut off 3 residues early in the read; its end comes from the germline J gene. V is TRBV11-3 and J is TRBJ2-3; D unresolved. The CDR3 has 12 residues. Germline loops: CDR1 SGHNT, CDR2 YENEEA. V was clipped by 5 bases and J by 8 bases, with 11 bases between them. CDR3 residues: CASSLVKGTQYF. Partial CDR3 DNA: TGTGCCAGCAGCCTAGTTAAGGGTACG.

Comment on this clone: The CDR3 end is not reached by the read, which stops 3 residues before it; the germline J gene fills it in. V and J are TRBV20-1 and TRBJ2-7; 7 bases are a match to TRBD2. The CDR3 spans 15 residues. Germline CDR1 DFQATT, CDR2 SNEGSKA (reference sequence). V was pared by 6 bases and J by 4 bases, with 15 bases of the junction left unmatched. The sequenced part of the CDR3 DNA is TGCAGTGCCCACCGGGCGGGAGAGGGTGGGTACGAG. Translating it yields CSAHRAGEGGYE. The CDR3, in full, reads CSAHRAGEGGYEQYF.

For this clone: The DNA ends 3 residues before the CDR3 does, and the rest of the CDR3 is filled in from the germline J gene. This rearrangement joins TRBV7-2 to TRBJ2-7, with no clear D. Trimming shortened V by 2 bases and J by 1 base, and 3 bases separated the two germline ends. Germline CDR1 is SGHTA and CDR2 is FQGNSA. The CDR3 is 12 residues long. The CDR3 reads CASSLQSYEQYF. The sequenced CDR3 bases are TGTGCCAGCAGCTTACAGTCCTACGAG.

As to this clone: The sequence runs out 3 residues before the end of the CDR3; the remainder is reconstructed from the germline J gene. The chain is built from TRBV5-1 and TRBJ2-1; 10 nucleotides line up with TRBD2. The V and J ends lost 4 bases and 0 bases, in that order; junction bases with no gene match: 10. This CDR3 is built from 18 residues. The V gene's germline CDR1 is SGHRS and CDR2 YFSETQ. CDR3 bases read: TGCGCCAGCAGCGGAGGACTAGCGGTACCAAGCTCCTACAATGAG. Protein: CASSGGLAVPSSYNE. The entire CDR3 reads CASSGGLAVPSSYNEQFF.

With respect to this clone: The read finishes 3 residues shy of the CDR3 end, and the germline J gene is used to complete it. V usage is TRBV7-2 and J usage is TRBJ1-1; D unresolved. Germline V gene lookup returns CDR1 SGHTA and CDR2 FQGNSA. CDR3 length: 13 amino acids. CDR3 DNA, as far as it was read: TGTGCCAGCAGCTTAGCGGCCCTTCTCGAA. This codes for CASSLAALLE. The CDR3 in its entirety is CASSLAALLEAFF.

Note on this clone: The read terminates 3 residues before the CDR3 end, so the remaining end is supplied by the germline J gene. The chain recombines TRBV10-3 with TRBJ2-7; 9 positions match TRBD2. The J segment lost 0 bases and the V segment lost 2 bases, leaving 2 bases of the junction unmatched. CDR3 size: 15 residues. Germline-derived CDR1 and CDR2 are ENHRY and SYGVKD. The CDR3 loop reads CAISERTSDSYEQYF. The DNA read from the CDR3 is TGTGCCATCAGTGAGAGGACTAGCGACTCCTACGAG.

A remark on this clone: The read ends 3 residues before the CDR3 terminus; that terminus is restored from the germline J gene. The chain combines TRBV2 with TRBJ2-7; 8 bases fit TRBD1. The germline V gene encodes CDR1 SNHLY and CDR2 FYNNEI. The CDR3 length is 14 residues. The V and J ends lost 4 bases and 5 bases, in that order; junction bases with no gene match: 7. CDR3 DNA (partial): TGTGCCAGCAGTGTCAGGACAGGGCACAACGAG. Protein sequence: CASSVRTGHNE. The whole CDR3 reads CASSVRTGHNEQYF. Full variable domain (missing parts from reference TRBV2 and TRBJ2-7): EPEVTQTPSHQVTQMGQEVILRCVPISNHLYFYWYRQILGQKVEFLVSFYNNEISEKSEIFDDQFSVERPDGSNFTLKIRSTKLEDSAMYFCASSVRTGHNEQYFGPGTRLTVT.

The covered CDR3 bases are TGTGCCAGCAGCTTGAGGCAGGATACG. It specifies CASSLRQDT. The CDR3, in full, reads CASSLRQDTQYF. The rearrangement links TRBV5-4 to TRBJ2-3; D gene ambiguous. The missing CDR3 end, 3 residues past where the read stops, is filled in from the germline J gene. V gave up 1 base and J gave up 6 bases, with 6 bases separating them. From germline, CDR1 is SGHNT and CDR2 YYREEE (reference sequence). There are 12 residues in the CDR3.

Measured by frequency, this clone is medium-sized. The read ends 3 residues shy of where the CDR3 ends; the end is completed using the germline J gene. V usage is TRBV20-1 and J usage is TRBJ2-3; D gene unclear. Trimming pared 0 bases from V and 2 bases from J, leaving 6 bases between. CDR1 DFQATT and CDR2 SNEGSKA come from the germline V gene (reference sequence). CDR3 length: 13 amino acids. CDR3: CSARDSLTDTQYF. The CDR3 bases that were read are TGCAGTGCTAGAGATTCCCTCACAGATACG.

With respect to this clone: The CDR3 extends 3 residues past the end of the read, so its final part is completed from the germline J gene. V usage is TRBV7-2 and J usage is TRBJ2-3, with D possibly TRBD2 on 5 matching bases. Germline CDR1 and CDR2: SGHTA and FQGNSA. V lost 5 bases and J 3 bases, leaving 9 bases between the germline ends. The CDR3 runs to 13 residues. The CDR3 is CASSLERTDTQYF. The CDR3 bases that were read are TGTGCCAGCAGCCTAGAGCGGACAGATACG. Together with reference TRBV7-2 and TRBJ2-3, the CDR3 gives the full variable domain: GAGVSQSPSNKVTEKGKDVELRCDPISGHTALYWYRQSLGQGLEFLIYFQGNSAPDKSGLPSDRFSAERTGGSVSTLTIQRTQQEDSAVYLCASSLERTDTQYFGPGTRLTVL.

With respect to this clone: The read terminates 3 residues ahead of where the CDR3 ends, so the germline J gene completes it. The V call is TRBV6-2 or TRBV6-3, the J call TRBJ1-5; a weak D match, TRBD1 (5 bases). CDR3 size: 15 residues. The germline V and J ends were trimmed by 6 bases and 0 bases, with 12 bases remaining between them. Germline loops: CDR1 MNHEY, CDR2 SVGEGT. Here the CDR3 reads CASSLDNVSNQPQHF. CDR3 DNA (partial): TGTGCCAGCAGCCTGGACAACGTTAGCAATCAGCCC.

Notes on this clone: The CDR3 end lies 3 residues beyond the end of the read and is filled in from the germline J gene. V gene TRBV5-1 combines with J gene TRBJ1-1; no clear D gene. In germline, CDR1 is SGHRS, CDR2 YFSETQ. This CDR3 is built from 13 residues. V was cut by 0 bases and J by 2 bases, with 5 bases left in between. CDR3 loop: CASSLGGNTEAFF. The CDR3 bases that were read are TGCGCCAGCAGCTTGGGCGGCAACACTGAA. Full variable domain (remainder filled in from reference TRBV5-1 and TRBJ1-1): KAGVTQTPRYLIKTRGQQVTLSCSPISGHRSVSWYQQTPGQGLQFLFEYFSETQRNKGNFPGRFSGRQFSNSRSEMNVSTLELGDSALYLCASSLGGNTEAFFGQGTRLTVV.

The CDR3 DNA, read in part, is TGCGCCAGCAGCTCGGGACTAGCGGGGTTCAATGAG. Translation: CASSSGLAGFNE. The CDR3 in its entirety is CASSSGLAGFNEQFF. The chain links TRBV5-1 to TRBJ2-1; 13 positions match TRBD2. The read falls 3 residues short of the CDR3 end, and the missing part is taken from the germline J gene. V trimming: 3 bases; J trimming: 6 bases; junction bases outside the gene matches: 3. Germline values: CDR1 SGHRS, CDR2 YFSETQ. The CDR3 runs to 15 residues.

Remarks on this clone: The CDR3 is cut off 3 residues early in the read; its end comes from the germline J gene. The V call is TRBV12-3 or TRBV12-4, the J call TRBJ2-2; 9 bases are shared with TRBD1. J gave up 1 base and V 6 bases, and 9 bases lay outside the gene matches. The CDR3 covers 17 residues. The CDR3 bases that were read are TGTGCCAGCAGCCGAGCGGGGACAGGGCGGAACACCGGGGAG. The encoded protein is CASSRAGTGRNTGE. The full CDR3 sequence reads CASSRAGTGRNTGELFF.

With regard to this clone: The read comes to an end 3 residues before the CDR3 does, leaving the germline J gene to fill in the end. The chain is built from TRBV30 and TRBJ1-2; D perhaps matches TRBD1 (5 bases). Germline lookup yields CDR1 GTSNPN and CDR2 SVGIG (reference sequence). This CDR3 contains 13 residues. The CDR3 DNA, read in part, is TGTGCCTGGAATTTAGGGCAGGGCAAAGGC. It translates to CAWNLGQGKG. The entire CDR3 protein is CAWNLGQGKGYTF.

About this clone itself: The CDR3 extends 3 residues past the end of the read, so its final part is completed from the germline J gene. The J gene is TRBJ2-3, the V gene TRBV9; TRBD2 agrees at 9 bases. The CDR3 loop spans 16 amino acids. Germline V gene data show CDR1 as SGDLS and CDR2 as YYNGEE. Germline trimming cut 2 bases from V and 4 bases from J; bases unmatched to any gene: 8. This CDR3 reads CASSVYAGGQSDTQYF. The DNA read from the CDR3 is TGTGCCAGCAGCGTTTACGCGGGGGGGCAGTCAGATACG.

Notes on this clone: The CDR3 end lies 3 residues beyond the end of the read and is filled in from the germline J gene. The V and J genes are TRBV7-8 and TRBJ2-7; D may be TRBD2 (6 bases). The CDR3 length is 15 residues. Germline lookup yields CDR1 SGHVS and CDR2 FQNEAQ. Trimming shortened V by 2 bases and J by 4 bases, and 15 bases separated the two germline ends. The CDR3 spells CASSLSPGLVYEQYF. CDR3 bases read: TGTGCCAGCAGCTTAAGCCCGGGACTGGTATACGAG.

This clone ranks as medium-sized in terms of frequency. The sequenced fragment ends 3 residues before the CDR3 boundary, so the rest is inferred from the germline J gene. This chain links TRBV6-2 or TRBV6-3 with TRBJ1-2, with TRBD1 as a possible D gene (6 bases). CDR1 is MNHEY and CDR2 is SVGEGT in the germline V gene. This CDR3 has 14 residues. The V end was cut by 3 bases, the J end by 4 bases, with 12 bases between. Incomplete CDR3 DNA: TGTGCCAGCAGTTATGGGGACACCTCCTATGGC. Protein product: CASSYGDTSYG. The CDR3 reads in full as CASSYGDTSYGYTF.

As for this clone: The read halts 3 residues ahead of the CDR3 end, with the missing end drawn from the germline J gene. The chain couples TRBV6-1 to TRBJ2-3; 10 bases are shared with TRBD2. The CDR3 loop spans 16 amino acids. The germline gives CDR1 MNHNS, CDR2 SASEGT. The V gene end was trimmed by 1 base and the J gene end by 0 bases; junction bases not matched to a gene: 1. The CDR3 bases that were read are TGTGCCAGCAGTGAAGTACTAGCGGGGAGCACAGATACG. This sequence encodes CASSEVLAGSTDT. The whole CDR3 reads CASSEVLAGSTDTQYF.

Judged by frequency, this clone is medium-sized. The read stops 3 residues short of the end of the CDR3; the missing end is completed from the germline J gene. The rearrangement joins TRBV29-1 to TRBJ2-7, with a tentative D call TRBD1 (6 bases). Germline CDR1 is SQVTM and CDR2 is ANQGSEA. The CDR3 spans 13 residues. With 3 bases removed from V and 5 bases from J, the gap between germline ends came to 14 bases. The CDR3 region is CSVDQGHSDEQYF. CDR3 bases read: TGCAGCGTTGATCAGGGGCATTCGGACGAG.

On this clone itself: The CDR3 end is not reached by the read, which stops 3 residues before it; the germline J gene fills it in. The genes are TRBV20-1 and TRBJ2-7; TRBD1 aligns across 8 bases. CDR1 and CDR2 (germline): DFQATT, SNEGSKA (reference sequence). There are 13 residues in the CDR3. V lost 6 bases and J lost 2; bases outside the gene matches: 6. The covered CDR3 bases are TGCAGTGCGAGCCTACAGGGGGCCTACGAG. This sequence encodes CSASLQGAYE. The entire CDR3 protein reads CSASLQGAYEQYF.

A word on this clone: From the germline J gene comes the end of the CDR3, since the read stops 3 residues before it. This chain connects TRBV13 to TRBJ1-1; weak D call: TRBD1 (6 bases). Per the germline V gene, CDR1 is PRHDT and CDR2 is FYEKMQ (reference sequence). Trimming took off 2 bases at V and 5 bases at J, with 6 bases between the two ends. CDR3 length equals 12 residues. This CDR3 is CASSLTGTEAFF. The sequenced part of the CDR3 DNA is TGTGCCAGCAGCTTAACAGGGACTGAA.

On this clone: The sequenced fragment ends 3 residues before the CDR3 boundary, so the rest is inferred from the germline J gene. This chain joins TRBV30 and TRBJ2-7; 10 bases agree with TRBD1. Germline V CDR1 and CDR2: GTSNPN, SVGIG (reference sequence). This CDR3 is built from 14 residues. V lost 3 bases and J lost 6; bases outside the gene matches: 8. CDR3 region: CAWSLTGGTGEQYF. Partial CDR3 DNA: TGTGCCTGGAGCCTGACAGGGGGCACGGGCGAG.

Details on this clone: The read stops 3 residues short of the end of the CDR3; the missing end is completed from the germline J gene. The gene calls are TRBV6-1 and TRBJ1-6; D is unresolved. Germline CDR1 is MNHNS and CDR2 is SASEGT. Trimming took off 2 bases at V and 7 bases at J, with 21 bases between the two ends. The CDR3 extends over 18 amino acids. The DNA read from the CDR3 is TGTGCCAGCAGTGAATCACCGGTGGTGGCAGGACTAAATTCACCC. Translating gives CASSESPVVAGLNSP. In full, the CDR3 reads CASSESPVVAGLNSPLHF.

Concerning this clone itself: The read gets to within 3 residues of the CDR3 end, and the germline J gene fills in the rest. This chain joins TRBV30 and TRBJ1-5; 11 bases map to TRBD1. Unmatched junction bases numbered 1, after V lost 5 bases and J lost 4 bases. Germline V gene data show CDR1 as GTSNPN and CDR2 as SVGIG (reference sequence). This CDR3 comprises 13 residues. The DNA read from the CDR3 is TGTGCCTGGGGGACAGGGGGTAATCAGCCC. Amino acids: CAWGTGGNQP. The CDR3 in full is CAWGTGGNQPQHF.